The 12 T cell receptor beta chains below were found in one sample sequenced in a study of cytomegalovirus exposure and HLA in healthy donors. TCRdb's table, derived via immunoSEQ multiplex PCR, lists solely in-frame clones and lacks some. This table holds about 170,000 clones, roughly nine tenths found once. The sequencing input was PBMCs. These receptors were taken from a woman in her thirties in good health and CMV-seronegative.

This chain links TRBV9 with TRBJ2-5, with D perhaps TRBD1 or TRBD2 (5 bases each). CDR1 is SGDLS and CDR2 is YYNGEE in the germline V gene. Trimming removed 3 bases at V and 1 base at J, with 13 bases between. The CDR3 contains 15 residues. The CDR3 loop is CASSAFVGTQETQYF. In DNA, the CDR3 is TGTGCCAGCAGCGCCTTCGTAGGGACCCAAGAGACCCAGTACTTC.

The chain employs TRBV11-3 and TRBJ2-6; 10 bases fit TRBD2. The CDR3 is made up of 17 amino acids. Germline V gives CDR1 SGHNT, CDR2 YENEEA. The trim removed 5 bases at V and 0 bases at J, leaving 4 bases unmatched. The CDR3 is CASSLGTSASGANVLTF. The CDR3 DNA reads TGTGCCAGCAGCCTCGGGACTAGCGCCTCTGGGGCCAACGTCCTGACTTTC.

This clone showed up many times. The chain couples TRBV11-2 to TRBJ2-1; 13 nucleotides match TRBD2. CDR3 length: 16 residues. The V segment lost 6 bases and the J segment 6 bases; nucleotides outside the gene matches: 8. In germline, CDR1 is SGHAT, CDR2 FQNNGV. The CDR3, as DNA: TGTGCCAGCAGAAGGGCGACTAGCGGGAGGAGCAATGAGCAGTTCTTC. As protein: CASRRATSGRSNEQFF.

Points on this clone: Other DNA sequences within the sample encode an identical CDR3. This chain joins TRBV9 and TRBJ2-7; 10 bases match TRBD2. Losses at the gene ends were 0 bases for V and 3 bases for J; bases not matched to a gene: 3. Germline V gene data show CDR1 as SGDLS and CDR2 as YYNGEE. This CDR3 is built from 15 residues. The CDR3: CASSVASSGSYEQYF. The CDR3 DNA follows: TGTGCCAGCAGCGTAGCCTCTAGCGGGAGCTACGAGCAGTACTTC. Looking up the rest from reference TRBV9 and TRBJ2-7 gives the full variable domain: DSGVTQTPKHLITATGQRVTLRCSPRSGDLSVYWYQQSLDQGLQFLIQYYNGEERAKGNILERFSAQQFPDLHSELNLSSLELGDSALYFCASSVASSGSYEQYFGPGTRLTVT.

J is TRBJ1-1 and V is TRBV6-5, with TRBD1 matching 9 bases. V lost 4 bases, J lost 6 bases, and 9 bases stayed unmatched. Germline V gene lookup returns CDR1 MNHEY and CDR2 SVGAGI. This CDR3 has 15 residues. The CDR3 protein is CASSSTHRGQAEAFF. As DNA, the CDR3 is TGTGCCAGCAGTTCGACCCACAGGGGGCAAGCTGAAGCTTTCTTT.

The chain couples TRBV5-6 to TRBJ2-5; 10 nucleotides agree with TRBD1. Germline assignment: CDR1 SGHDT and CDR2 YYEEEE. This CDR3 has 15 residues. The V and J ends lost 4 bases and 4 bases, in that order; junction bases with no gene match: 7. The CDR3 protein is CASSEGQGQGETQYF. Written as DNA, the CDR3 is TGTGCCAGCAGCGAGGGACAGGGGCAGGGAGAGACCCAGTACTTC. The whole variable domain, remainder taken from reference TRBV5-6 and TRBJ2-5, is DAGVTQSPTHLIKTRGQQVTLRCSPKSGHDTVSWYQQALGQGPQFIFQYYEEEERQRGNFPDRFSGHQFPNYSSELNVNALLLGDSALYLCASSEGQGQGETQYFGPGTRLLVL.

This chain links TRBV4-1 with TRBJ2-6; D uncertain. V lost 7 bases and J lost 1, with 8 bases in between. CDR1 is MGHRA and CDR2 is YSYEKL in the germline V gene. The CDR3 consists of 14 residues. The CDR3, as DNA: TGCGCCAGCAAGGCAGGTTCTGGGGCCAACGTCCTGACTTTC. This sequence encodes CASKAGSGANVLTF.

CDR3 protein: CSARYRVEAFF. The CDR3, as DNA: TGCAGTGCTAGGTACAGGGTTGAAGCTTTCTTT. This chain joins TRBV20-1 and TRBJ1-1, with D possibly being TRBD1 (6 bases). CDR3 length: 11 amino acids. The ends were cut back, 3 bases at V and 7 bases at J, with 9 bases in the middle. Germline CDR1 reads DFQATT; CDR2 reads SNEGSKA (reference sequence).

This clone occurred once. The chain has TRBV5-1 and TRBJ1-1, with D possibly being TRBD1 (5 bases). Trimming left V 1 base short and J 4 bases short, with 11 bases between. Germline CDR1 SGHRS, CDR2 YFSETQ. The CDR3 loop spans 14 amino acids. CDR3 amino acids: CASSLTGGATEAFF. The CDR3 DNA sequence: TGCGCCAGCAGCTTGACAGGCGGGGCCACTGAAGCTTTCTTT.

V gene TRBV27 combines with J gene TRBJ1-5; 9 positions match TRBD1. Germline CDR1 MNHEY, CDR2 SMNVEV (reference sequence). Trimming removed 3 bases from V and 5 bases from J; junction bases left unmatched: 5. This CDR3 contains 15 residues. Written as DNA, the CDR3 is TGTGCCAGCAGTTTGTCCGGGACAGGGTATCAGCCCCAGCATTTT. This sequence encodes CASSLSGTGYQPQHF.

The table lists this clone with a few counts. The chain couples TRBV30 to TRBJ1-1; D is uncertain. Germline-derived CDR1 and CDR2 are GTSNPN and SVGIG (reference sequence). CDR3 length: 13 amino acids. Trimming shortened V by 2 bases and J by 4 bases, and 11 bases separated the two germline ends. This chain's CDR3 is CAWSRPGPTEAFF. DNA for the CDR3: TGTGCCTGGAGTCGGCCGGGCCCCACTGAAGCTTTCTTT.

The rearrangement joins TRBV28 to TRBJ1-1; a possible D gene is TRBD1 (6 bases). The CDR3 is 14 residues long. CDR1 and CDR2 (germline): MDHEN, SYDVKM. Trimming left V 3 bases short and J 1 base short, with 9 bases between. CDR3 DNA: TGTGCCAGCAGTTTGCCGGGACAGAACACTGAAGCTTTCTTT. It translates to CASSLPGQNTEAFF.